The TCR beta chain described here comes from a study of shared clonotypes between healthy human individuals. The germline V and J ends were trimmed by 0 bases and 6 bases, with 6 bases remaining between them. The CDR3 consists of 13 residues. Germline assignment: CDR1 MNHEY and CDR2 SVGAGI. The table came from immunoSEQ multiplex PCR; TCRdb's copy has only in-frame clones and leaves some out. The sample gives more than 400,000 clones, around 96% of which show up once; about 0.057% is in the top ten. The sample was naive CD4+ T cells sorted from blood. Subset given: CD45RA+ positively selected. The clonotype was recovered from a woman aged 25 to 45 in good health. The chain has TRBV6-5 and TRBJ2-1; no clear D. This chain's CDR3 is CASSYSRGNEQFF. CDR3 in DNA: TGTGCCAGCAGTTACTCAAGAGGCAATGAGCAGTTCTTC.